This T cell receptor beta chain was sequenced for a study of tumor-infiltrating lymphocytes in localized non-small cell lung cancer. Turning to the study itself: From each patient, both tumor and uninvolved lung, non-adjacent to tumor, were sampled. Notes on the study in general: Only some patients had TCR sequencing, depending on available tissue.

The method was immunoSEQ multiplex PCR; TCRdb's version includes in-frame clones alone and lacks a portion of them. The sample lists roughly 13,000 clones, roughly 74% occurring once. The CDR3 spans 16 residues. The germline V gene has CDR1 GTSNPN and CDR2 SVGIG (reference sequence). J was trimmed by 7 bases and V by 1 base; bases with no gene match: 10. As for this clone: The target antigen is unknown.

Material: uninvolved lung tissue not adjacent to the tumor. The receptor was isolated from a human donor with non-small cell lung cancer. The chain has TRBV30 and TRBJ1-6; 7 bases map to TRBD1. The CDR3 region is CAWSDPWQGENSPLHF. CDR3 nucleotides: TGTGCCTGGAGTGACCCTTGGCAGGGGGAGAATTCACCCCTCCACTTT.